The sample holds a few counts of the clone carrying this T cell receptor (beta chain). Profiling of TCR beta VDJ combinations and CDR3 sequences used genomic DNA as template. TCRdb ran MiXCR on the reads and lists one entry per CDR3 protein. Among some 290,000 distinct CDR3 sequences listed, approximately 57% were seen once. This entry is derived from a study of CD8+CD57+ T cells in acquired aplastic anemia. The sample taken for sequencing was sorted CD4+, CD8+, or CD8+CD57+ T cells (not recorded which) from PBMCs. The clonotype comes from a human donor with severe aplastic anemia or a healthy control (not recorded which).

DNA of the CDR3: TGCGCCAGCAGCTTGGTGCTCTCCGGGGAGCTGTTTTTT. This translates into CASSLVLSGELFF. The chain carries TRBV5-1 and TRBJ2-2; D is undetermined. Germline V CDR1 and CDR2: SGHRS, YFSETQ. The CDR3 consists of 13 residues. The ends were cut back, 0 bases at V and 6 bases at J, with 6 bases in the middle.